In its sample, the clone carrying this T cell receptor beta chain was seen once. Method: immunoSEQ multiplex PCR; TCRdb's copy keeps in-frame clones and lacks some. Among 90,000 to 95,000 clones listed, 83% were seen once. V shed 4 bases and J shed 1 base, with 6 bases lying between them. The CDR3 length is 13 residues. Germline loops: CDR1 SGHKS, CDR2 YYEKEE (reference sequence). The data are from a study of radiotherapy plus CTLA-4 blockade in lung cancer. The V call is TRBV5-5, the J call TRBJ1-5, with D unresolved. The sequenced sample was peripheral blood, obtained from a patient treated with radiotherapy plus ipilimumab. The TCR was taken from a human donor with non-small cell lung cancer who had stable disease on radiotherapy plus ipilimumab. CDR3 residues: CASSILSNQPQHF. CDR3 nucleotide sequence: TGTGCCAGCAGCATCCTAAGCAATCAGCCCCAGCATTTT. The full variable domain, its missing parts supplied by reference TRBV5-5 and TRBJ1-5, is DAGVTQSPTHLIKTRGQQVTLRCSPISGHKSVSWYQQVLGQGPQFIFQYYEKEERGRGNFPDRFSARQFPNYSSELNVNALLLGDSALYLCASSILSNQPQHFGDGTRLSIL.